The 13 T cell receptor beta chains presented below share a single source sample, sequenced in a study of shared clonotypes between healthy human individuals. The data were produced by immunoSEQ multiplex PCR, yet TCRdb's version contains in-frame clones alone and is incomplete. The repertoire holds about 1 million clones, about 74% seen once, with roughly 1.5% in the top ten. Sequenced: memory CD4+ T cells sorted from blood. The subset is: CD45RA-negative fraction. These receptors all come from a man aged 18 to 29 in good health.

The CDR3 region is CASTPSPPNTGELFF. CDR3 in DNA: TGTGCCAGTACCCCGTCCCCACCGAACACCGGGGAGCTGTTTTTT. The chain combines TRBV19 with TRBJ2-2; D unresolved. Looked up from germline, CDR1 is LNHDA and CDR2 is SQIVND (reference sequence). Trimming removed 7 bases from V and 0 bases from J, with 12 bases in between. The CDR3 consists of 15 residues. The whole variable domain, filled in from reference TRBV19 and TRBJ2-2, reads DGGITQSPKYLFRKEGQNVTLSCEQNLNHDAMYWYRQDPGQGLRLIYYSQIVNDFQKGDIAEGYSVSREKKESFPLTVTSAQKNPTAFYLCASTPSPPNTGELFFGEGSRLTVL.

The J gene is TRBJ2-7, the V gene TRBV6-5; unclear D gene. From germline, CDR1 is MNHEY and CDR2 SVGAGI. CDR3 length: 15 amino acids. Trimming removed 6 bases from V and 0 bases from J, with 15 bases in between. The CDR3 is CASSSPRTGSYEQYF. In DNA, the CDR3 is TGTGCCAGCAGCTCACCCCGGACGGGCTCCTACGAGCAGTACTTC.

The V and J genes are TRBV5-6 and TRBJ2-3; a possible D gene is TRBD2 (7 bases). Looked up from germline, CDR1 is SGHDT and CDR2 is YYEEEE. This CDR3 has 14 amino acids. The V gene lost 2 bases and the J gene lost 5 bases, with 12 bases spanning the gap. CDR3: CASSFRGAGDTQYF. The CDR3, as DNA: TGTGCCAGCAGCTTTCGGGGGGCCGGAGATACGCAGTATTTT.

V usage is TRBV2 and J usage is TRBJ2-2; the match to TRBD2 covers 11 bases. The V gene end was trimmed by 2 bases and the J gene end by 7 bases; junction bases not matched to a gene: 6. From germline, CDR1 is SNHLY and CDR2 FYNNEI. CDR3 length: 16 residues. CDR3 coding DNA: TGTGCCAGCAGTGAACCCACTAGCGGGAGAGTCGGGGAGCTGTTTTTT. It codes for CASSEPTSGRVGELFF.

This clone was counted only a few times. The chain has TRBV7-8 and TRBJ1-5; no clear D gene. Germline CDR1 and CDR2: SGHVS and FQNEAQ. The CDR3 loop spans 14 amino acids. V gave up 5 bases and J gave up 7 bases, with 15 bases separating them. The CDR3 sequence: CASSPGSGGQPQHF. The CDR3, as DNA: TGTGCCAGCAGCCCTGGCTCGGGTGGCCAGCCCCAGCATTTT. Looking up the rest from reference TRBV7-8 and TRBJ1-5 gives the full variable domain: GAGVSQSPRYKVAKRGQDVALRCDPISGHVSLFWYQQALGQGPEFLTYFQNEAQLDKSGLPSDRFFAERPEGSVSTLKIQRTQQEDSAVYLCASSPGSGGQPQHFGDGTRLSIL.

The chain carries TRBV19 and TRBJ2-7; 8 nucleotides agree with TRBD2. CDR1 and CDR2 (germline): LNHDA, SQIVND (reference sequence). This CDR3 is built from 14 residues. The V and J ends lost 7 bases and 5 bases, in that order; junction bases with no gene match: 10. The CDR3 DNA follows: TGTGCCAGTACCGGTAGCGGGACCATGAACGAGCAGTACTTC. Encoded protein: CASTGSGTMNEQYF.

To note about this clone: Additional DNA sequences in this sample encode the identical CDR3. Here the CDR3 reads CASSLGSGANVLTF. The CDR3 DNA is TGCGCCAGCAGCTTGGGATCTGGGGCCAACGTCCTGACTTTC. V and J are TRBV5-1 and TRBJ2-6; D not resolved. Trimming left V 0 bases short and J 1 base short, with 2 bases between. CDR1 is SGHRS and CDR2 is YFSETQ in the germline V gene. This CDR3 is 14 amino acids long.

In its sample, this clone was seen once. This rearrangement joins TRBV6-1 to TRBJ1-5; possibly TRBD1 for D (6 bases). The CDR3 spans 15 residues. Trimming cost V 5 bases and J 4 bases, with 15 bases left between them. Germline V gene data show CDR1 as MNHNS and CDR2 as SASEGT. For the CDR3, the DNA is TGTGCCAGCAGTATAACCGACAGGTTAAATCAGCCCCAGCATTTT. The encoded protein is CASSITDRLNQPQHF.

The chain employs TRBV6-5 and TRBJ1-6, with D perhaps matching TRBD1 (6 bases). Germline CDR1 MNHEY, CDR2 SVGAGI. CDR3 length: 16 residues. The ends were cut back, 3 bases at V and 7 bases at J, with 16 bases in the middle. CDR3 region: CASSYALDSWNSPLHF. The CDR3, as DNA: TGTGCCAGCAGTTATGCCTTGGACAGTTGGAATTCACCCCTCCACTTT.

The V call is TRBV5-1, the J call TRBJ2-2; D is possibly TRBD1 (6 bases). Germline CDR1 is SGHRS and CDR2 is YFSETQ. The CDR3 has 14 amino acids. V was cut by 6 bases and J by 4 bases, with 13 bases left in between. As DNA, the CDR3 is TGCGCCAGCAACCAAGAACAGGGCACCGGGGAGCTGTTTTTT. Translation: CASNQEQGTGELFF. Supplemented by reference TRBV5-1 and TRBJ2-2, the full variable domain reads KAGVTQTPRYLIKTRGQQVTLSCSPISGHRSVSWYQQTPGQGLQFLFEYFSETQRNKGNFPGRFSGRQFSNSRSEMNVSTLELGDSALYLCASNQEQGTGELFFGEGSRLTVL.

The J gene is TRBJ1-2, the V gene TRBV11-2; possible D gene TRBD1, 5 bases. CDR3 length: 13 residues. CDR1 and CDR2 (germline): SGHAT, FQNNGV. V dropped 6 bases and J dropped 2 bases, with 10 bases sitting between them. The CDR3 here is CASRPGRNYGYTF. The CDR3 DNA reads TGTGCCAGCAGGCCGGGACGCAACTATGGCTACACCTTC.

The chain has TRBV2 and TRBJ1-4; TRBD1 matches 8 bases. CDR3 length equals 15 residues. Trimming took 5 bases from V and 3 from J; bases not matched to a gene: 5. The V gene's germline CDR1 is SNHLY and CDR2 FYNNEI. Here the CDR3 reads CASSLDRASNEKLFF. The CDR3 DNA sequence: TGTGCCAGCAGTTTGGACAGGGCGTCTAATGAAAAACTGTTTTTT. The entire variable domain, with the rest obtained from reference TRBV2 and TRBJ1-4, is as follows: EPEVTQTPSHQVTQMGQEVILRCVPISNHLYFYWYRQILGQKVEFLVSFYNNEISEKSEIFDDQFSVERPDGSNFTLKIRSTKLEDSAMYFCASSLDRASNEKLFFGSGTQLSVL.

In its sample, this clone was seen many times. J is TRBJ2-7 and V is TRBV21-1; whether TRBD2, the table's D call, matches the DNA was not checked. TRBV21-1 has pseudogene status. CDR3 size: 18 residues. The CDR3 DNA sequence: TGTGCCAGCAGCGACGAACGGCTAAGGGGGAGGGACCCCTACGAGCAGTACTTC. Its translation: CASSDERLRGRDPYEQYF.